The clone carrying this TCR beta chain was seen many times. Its cognate antigen is unknown. The data stem from a study of metastatic and nonmetastatic thyroid tumors. Study-level information: Across peripheral blood and tumor or nodule tissue samples taken from malignant and benign thyroid patients, the repertoires were compared with one another. Study-wide findings and caveats: When malignant thyroid tumors were compared with benign nodules, TCR beta diversity was reportedly significantly higher in the malignant tumors. This held in both blood and tumor samples.

Ahead of thyroid surgery, no patient had received treatment of any kind. This CDR3 has 15 residues. The V gene lost 5 bases and the J gene lost 8 bases, with 19 bases spanning the gap. The germline V gene encodes CDR1 MNHEY and CDR2 SVGEGT. Under the authors' procedure: The authors used CDR3 differences across clinicopathological groups to build a distant-metastasis classifier for papillary thyroid cancer. MiXCR re-clonotyped the PCR reads for TCRdb. None of the V and J calls come from the authors' own analysis; TCRdb made them. Of tens of thousands of clones in the sample, 10% to 15% were seen once. This receptor was obtained from a female donor with papillary thyroid cancer or a benign thyroid nodule (not recorded which). Some clones in this sample may be carry-over from other donors' samples. The sample consisted of blood. The chain uses TRBV6-2 or TRBV6-3 and TRBJ1-5; no firm D call. The CDR3 sequence: CASSPRLGPSEPQHF. CDR3 coding DNA: TGTGCCAGCAGTCCGCGTCTCGGACCATCGGAGCCCCAGCATTTT.